Here is one T cell receptor beta chain with its context. The antigen remains unidentified. Data came from immunoSEQ multiplex PCR; TCRdb stores just in-frame clones and leaves some out. The table includes some 150,000 clones, 80% to 95% detected once. The data stem from a study of T cell responses to AZD1222 COVID-19 vaccine. General study points: None of the repertoires were sampled until the peak T cell response had passed.

Germline CDR1 is SEHNR and CDR2 is FQNEAQ (reference sequence). The CDR3 has 15 amino acids. Trimming at V came to 4 bases and at J to 9 bases, leaving 6 bases not matched to a gene. The sequences come from peripheral blood, collected 28 days after the second AZD1222 dose. The receptor was isolated from an adult who received the AZD1222 COVID-19 vaccine. The rearrangement joins TRBV7-9 to TRBJ2-1; TRBD2 agrees at 13 bases. The CDR3: CASSSGLAGVGEQFF. DNA for the CDR3: TGTGCCAGCAGCTCCGGACTAGCGGGAGTTGGTGAGCAGTTCTTC.